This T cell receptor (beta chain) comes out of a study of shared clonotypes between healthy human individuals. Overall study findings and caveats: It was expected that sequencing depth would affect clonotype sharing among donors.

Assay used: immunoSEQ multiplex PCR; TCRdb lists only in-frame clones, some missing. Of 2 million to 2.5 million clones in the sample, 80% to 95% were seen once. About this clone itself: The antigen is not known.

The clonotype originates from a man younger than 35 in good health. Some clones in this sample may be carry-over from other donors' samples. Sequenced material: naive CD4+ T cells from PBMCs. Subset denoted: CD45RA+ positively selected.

The CDR3 region has the DNA TGCGCCAGCAGCCCCTCCAGGGAGACCCAGTACTTC. The encoded protein is CASSPSRETQYF. V gene TRBV5-1 combines with J gene TRBJ2-5, with unresolved D. Trimming pared 4 bases from V and 5 bases from J, leaving 9 bases between. The CDR3 extends over 12 amino acids. Germline CDR1 SGHRS, CDR2 YFSETQ.